These 2 T cell receptor beta chains originate from one sample sequenced in a study of T cells in Graves' hyperthyroidism and ophthalmopathy. RNA transcripts yielded amplified TCR beta CDR3 regions. The TCR CDR3 was amplified in a first-round RT-PCR using the HTBI primer set. TCRdb re-called the multiplex PCR reads through MiXCR, storing one row per CDR3 protein. Of over 450,000 distinct CDR3 sequences in the sample, 13% to 15% were seen once. The sample was blood. The origin of the receptors is a woman aged 18-30 years with Graves' hyperthyroidism.

This clonotype was recorded many times. This chain joins TRBV11-2 and TRBJ2-1, with 7 positions matching TRBD2. This CDR3 contains 15 residues. Germline lookup yields CDR1 SGHAT and CDR2 FQNNGV. The V gene end was trimmed by 0 bases and the J gene end by 9 bases; junction bases not matched to a gene: 8. CDR3 coding DNA: TGTGCCAGCAGCTTAGAGAGGTGGGAGGGCAGTGAGCAGTTCTTC. This gives the protein CASSLERWEGSEQFF.

This clonotype was observed many times. V is TRBV7-3 and J is TRBJ2-6; no clear D gene. The CDR3 is made up of 17 amino acids. The V gene lost 1 base and the J gene lost 0 bases, with 10 bases spanning the gap. The germline V gene encodes CDR1 SGHTA and CDR2 FQGTGA. In DNA form, the CDR3 reads TGTGCCAGCAGCTTAAGCGTCAGAAACTCTGGGGCCAACGTCCTGACTTTC. Translation gives CASSLSVRNSGANVLTF.